This T cell receptor beta chain was captured by sequencing in a study of T-cell reconstitution after alpha-beta-depleted transplantation in children. Whole-study results and caveats: Diversity and T-cell counts at one year after transplant derived mostly from new T cells. Reportedly, alpha-beta T cells present about two months post-transplant originated from several hundred expanded clones of graft origin.

The CDR3 is 17 residues long. The germline V and J ends were trimmed by 0 bases and 0 bases, with 12 bases remaining between them. Germline V lookup: CDR1 SQVTM, CDR2 ANQGSEA. This clonotype was seen a few times. Its antigen is still unknown. Unique molecular identifiers were incorporated during preparation of the TCRbeta library. TCRdb recomputed calls from the PCR reads with MiXCR, one row per CDR3 protein. The sample shows fewer than 700,000 distinct CDR3 sequences, roughly 13% of them seen only once. The TCR was taken from a male patient younger than 18 who had a stem cell transplant for acute myeloid leukemia, so the T cells may come from the graft donor. The sample was PBMCs, mostly from graft donor cells, taken 360 days after TCRalphabeta/CD19-depleted stem cell transplant. This chain connects TRBV29-1 to TRBJ2-6; D is possibly TRBD2 (5 bases). The CDR3 loop reads CSVEDTRRGSGANVLTF. The CDR3 nucleotides read TGCAGCGTTGAAGATACGAGACGGGGCTCTGGGGCCAACGTCCTGACTTTC.